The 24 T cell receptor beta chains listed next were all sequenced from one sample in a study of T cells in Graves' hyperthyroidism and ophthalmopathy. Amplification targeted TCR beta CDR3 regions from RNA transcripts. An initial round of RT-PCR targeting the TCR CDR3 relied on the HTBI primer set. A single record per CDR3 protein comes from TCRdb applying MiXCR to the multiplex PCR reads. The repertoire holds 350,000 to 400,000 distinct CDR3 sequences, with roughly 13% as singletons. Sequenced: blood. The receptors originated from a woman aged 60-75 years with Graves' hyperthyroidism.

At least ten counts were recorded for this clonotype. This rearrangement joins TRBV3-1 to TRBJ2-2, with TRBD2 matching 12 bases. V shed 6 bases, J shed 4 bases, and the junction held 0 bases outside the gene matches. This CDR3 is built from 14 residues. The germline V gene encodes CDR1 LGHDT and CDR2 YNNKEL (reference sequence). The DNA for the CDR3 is TGTGCCAGCAGGGGACTAGCGGGCACCGGGGAGCTGTTTTTT. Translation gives CASRGLAGTGELFF.

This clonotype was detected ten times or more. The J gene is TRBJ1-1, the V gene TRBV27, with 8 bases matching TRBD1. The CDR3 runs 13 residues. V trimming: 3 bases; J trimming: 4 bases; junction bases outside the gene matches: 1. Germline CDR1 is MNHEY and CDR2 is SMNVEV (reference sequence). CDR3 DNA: TGTGCCAGCAGTTTCGACAGGGGCACTGAAGCTTTCTTT. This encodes CASSFDRGTEAFF.

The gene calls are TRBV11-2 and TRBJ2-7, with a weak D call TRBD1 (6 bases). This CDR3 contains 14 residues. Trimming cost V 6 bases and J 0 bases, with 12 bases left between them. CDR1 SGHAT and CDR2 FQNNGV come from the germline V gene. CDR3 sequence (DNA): TGTGCCAGCAGAAGGGGACACTACTCCTACGAGCAGTACTTC. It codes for CASRRGHYSYEQYF.

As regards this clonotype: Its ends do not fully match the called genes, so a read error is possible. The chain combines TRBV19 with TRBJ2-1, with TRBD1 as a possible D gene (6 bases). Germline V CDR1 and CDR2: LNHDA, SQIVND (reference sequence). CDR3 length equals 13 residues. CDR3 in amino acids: CASSITGLNERFF. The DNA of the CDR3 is TGTGCCAGTAGTATAACAGGGTTGAATGAGCGGTTCTTC.

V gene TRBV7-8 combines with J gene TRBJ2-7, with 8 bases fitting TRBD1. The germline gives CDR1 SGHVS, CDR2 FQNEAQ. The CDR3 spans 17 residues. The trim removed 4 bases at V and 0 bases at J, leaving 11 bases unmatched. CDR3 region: CASSSTPGTGYSYEQYF. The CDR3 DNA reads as TGTGCCAGCAGCTCTACGCCCGGGACAGGCTACTCCTACGAGCAGTACTTC.

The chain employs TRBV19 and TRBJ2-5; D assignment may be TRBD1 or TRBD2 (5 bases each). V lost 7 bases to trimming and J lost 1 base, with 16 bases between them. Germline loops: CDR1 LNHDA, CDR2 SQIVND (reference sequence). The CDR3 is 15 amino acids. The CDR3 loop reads CASKKGTAFQETQYF. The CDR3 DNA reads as TGTGCCAGTAAGAAAGGGACGGCCTTCCAAGAGACCCAGTACTTC.

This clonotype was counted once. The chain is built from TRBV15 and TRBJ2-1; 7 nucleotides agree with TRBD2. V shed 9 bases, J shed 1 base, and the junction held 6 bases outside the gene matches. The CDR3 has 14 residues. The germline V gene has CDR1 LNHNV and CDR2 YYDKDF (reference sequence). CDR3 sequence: CATRTSGSYNEQFF. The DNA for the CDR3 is TGTGCCACGAGGACTAGTGGGTCCTACAATGAGCAGTTCTTC.

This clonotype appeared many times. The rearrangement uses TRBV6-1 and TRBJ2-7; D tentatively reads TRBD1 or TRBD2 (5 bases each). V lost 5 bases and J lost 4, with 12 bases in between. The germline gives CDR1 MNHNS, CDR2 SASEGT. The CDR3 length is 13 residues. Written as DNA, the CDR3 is TGTGCCAGCAGTCGTTACGAGGGGTACGAGCAGTACTTC. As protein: CASSRYEGYEQYF.

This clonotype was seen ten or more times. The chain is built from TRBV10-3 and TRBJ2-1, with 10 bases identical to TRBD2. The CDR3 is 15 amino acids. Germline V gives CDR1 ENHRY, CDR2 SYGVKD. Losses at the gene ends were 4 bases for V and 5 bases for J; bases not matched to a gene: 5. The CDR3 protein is CAISGAGGINNEQFF. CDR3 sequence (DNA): TGTGCCATCAGTGGAGCGGGAGGGATTAACAATGAGCAGTTCTTC.

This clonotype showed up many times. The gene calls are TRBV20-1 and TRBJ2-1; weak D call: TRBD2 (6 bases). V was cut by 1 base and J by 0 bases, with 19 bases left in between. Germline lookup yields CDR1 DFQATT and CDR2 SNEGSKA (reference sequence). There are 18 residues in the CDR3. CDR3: CSARGRRERGNSYNEQFF. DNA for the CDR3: TGCAGTGCTAGAGGACGACGGGAGAGGGGAAACTCCTACAATGAGCAGTTCTTC.

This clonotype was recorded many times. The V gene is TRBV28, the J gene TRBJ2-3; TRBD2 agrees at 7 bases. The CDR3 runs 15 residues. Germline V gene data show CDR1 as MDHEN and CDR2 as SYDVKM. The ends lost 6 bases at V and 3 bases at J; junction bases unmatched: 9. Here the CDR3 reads CASSRPGSGTDTQYF. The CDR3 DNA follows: TGTGCCAGCAGCCGCCCGGGTAGCGGGACAGATACGCAGTATTTT.

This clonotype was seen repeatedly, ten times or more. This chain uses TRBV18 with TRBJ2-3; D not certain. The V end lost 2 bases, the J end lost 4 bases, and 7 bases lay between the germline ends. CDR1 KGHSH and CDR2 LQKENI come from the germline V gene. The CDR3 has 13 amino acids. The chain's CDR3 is CASSPDKADTQYF. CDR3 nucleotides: TGTGCCAGCTCACCAGATAAGGCAGATACGCAGTATTTT.

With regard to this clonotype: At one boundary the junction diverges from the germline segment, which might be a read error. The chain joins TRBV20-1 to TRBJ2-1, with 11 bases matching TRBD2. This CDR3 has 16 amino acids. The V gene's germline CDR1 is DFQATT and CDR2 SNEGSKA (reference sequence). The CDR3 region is CSARLTSGNSCNEQFF. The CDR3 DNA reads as TGCAGTGCTCGCTTGACTAGCGGGAATTCCTGCAATGAGCAGTTCTTC.

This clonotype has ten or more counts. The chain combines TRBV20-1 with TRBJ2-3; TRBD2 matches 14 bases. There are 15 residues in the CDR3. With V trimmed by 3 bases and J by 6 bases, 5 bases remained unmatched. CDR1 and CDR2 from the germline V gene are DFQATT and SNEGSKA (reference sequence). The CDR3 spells CSASTTSGRGDTQYF. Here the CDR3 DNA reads TGCAGTGCTAGTACGACTAGCGGGAGGGGGGATACGCAGTATTTT.

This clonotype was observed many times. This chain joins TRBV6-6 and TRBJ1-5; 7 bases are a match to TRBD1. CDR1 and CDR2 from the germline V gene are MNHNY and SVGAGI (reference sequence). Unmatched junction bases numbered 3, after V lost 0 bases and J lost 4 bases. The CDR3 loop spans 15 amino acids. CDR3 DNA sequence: TGTGCCAGCAGTTACTCGAGGGACAGAAATCAGCCCCAGCATTTT. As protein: CASSYSRDRNQPQHF.

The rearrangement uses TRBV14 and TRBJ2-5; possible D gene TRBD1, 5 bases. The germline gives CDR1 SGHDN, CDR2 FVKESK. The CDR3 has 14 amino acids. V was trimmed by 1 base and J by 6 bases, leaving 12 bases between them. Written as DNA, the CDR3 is TGTGCCAGCAGCCAAGCAGGGAACGAGAAGACCCAGTACTTC. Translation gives CASSQAGNEKTQYF.

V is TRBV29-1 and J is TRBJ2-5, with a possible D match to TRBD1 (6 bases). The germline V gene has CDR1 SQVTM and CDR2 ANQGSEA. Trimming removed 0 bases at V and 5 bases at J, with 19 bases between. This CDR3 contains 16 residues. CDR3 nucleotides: TGCAGCGTTGAAGACTGGGCAGGGGCGGAAAAGGAGACCCAGTACTTC. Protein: CSVEDWAGAEKETQYF.

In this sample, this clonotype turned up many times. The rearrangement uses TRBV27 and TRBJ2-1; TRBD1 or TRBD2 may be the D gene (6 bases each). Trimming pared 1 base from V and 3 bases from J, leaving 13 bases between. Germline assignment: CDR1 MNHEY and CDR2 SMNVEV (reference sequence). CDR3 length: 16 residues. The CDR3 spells CASSLFRGLFYNEQFF. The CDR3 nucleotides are TGTGCCAGCAGTTTATTCCGGGGGCTTTTCTACAATGAGCAGTTCTTC.

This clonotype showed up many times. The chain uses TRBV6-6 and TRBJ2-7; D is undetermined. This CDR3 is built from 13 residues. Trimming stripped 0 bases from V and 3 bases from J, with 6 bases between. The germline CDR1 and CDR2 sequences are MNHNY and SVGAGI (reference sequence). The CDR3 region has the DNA TGTGCCAGCAGTTACTCGGACGGCTACGAGCAGTACTTC. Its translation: CASSYSDGYEQYF.

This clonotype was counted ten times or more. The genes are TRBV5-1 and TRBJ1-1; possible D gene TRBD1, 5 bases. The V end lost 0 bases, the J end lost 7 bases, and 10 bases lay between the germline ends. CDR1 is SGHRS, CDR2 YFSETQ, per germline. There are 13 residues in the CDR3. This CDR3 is CASSLGQWGEAFF. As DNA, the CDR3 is TGCGCCAGCAGCTTGGGACAGTGGGGTGAAGCTTTCTTT.

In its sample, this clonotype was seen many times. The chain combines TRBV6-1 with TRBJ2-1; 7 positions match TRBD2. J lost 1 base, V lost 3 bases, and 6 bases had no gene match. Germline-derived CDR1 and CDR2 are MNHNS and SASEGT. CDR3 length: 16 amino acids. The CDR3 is CASSDSGLRSYNEQFF. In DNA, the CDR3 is TGTGCCAGCAGTGATAGCGGGCTTAGATCCTACAATGAGCAGTTCTTC.

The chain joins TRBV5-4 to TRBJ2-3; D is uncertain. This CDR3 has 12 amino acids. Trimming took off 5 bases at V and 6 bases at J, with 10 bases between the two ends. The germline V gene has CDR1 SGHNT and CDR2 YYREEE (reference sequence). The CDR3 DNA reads TGTGCCAGCAGGGTAGGCGTGGATACGCAGTATTTT. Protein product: CASRVGVDTQYF.

As DNA, the CDR3 is TGCGCCAGCAGCGGAGGGACATGGAGCTACGAGCAGTACTTC. It yields the protein CASSGGTWSYEQYF. The chain uses TRBV5-1 and TRBJ2-7; D possibly matches TRBD1 or TRBD2 (6 bases each). The CDR3 totals 14 residues. V was shortened by 4 bases and J by 3 bases, with 14 bases between the two germline ends. The germline V gene encodes CDR1 SGHRS and CDR2 YFSETQ.

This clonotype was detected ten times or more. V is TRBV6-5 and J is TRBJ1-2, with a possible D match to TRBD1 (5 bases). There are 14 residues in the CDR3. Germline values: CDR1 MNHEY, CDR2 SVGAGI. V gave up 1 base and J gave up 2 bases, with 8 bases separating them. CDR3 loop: CASSYYQGNYGYTF. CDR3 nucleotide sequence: TGTGCCAGCAGTTACTACCAGGGAAACTATGGCTACACCTTC.